Reported below is one T cell receptor beta chain. The protocol was immunoSEQ multiplex PCR, while the TCRdb copy is restricted to in-frame clones and leaves out a portion. The sample lists under 150,000 clones, around 94% occurring once. The data originate from a study of T cell responses to AZD1222 COVID-19 vaccine. Deletions cut 6 bases from V and 1 base from J, with 9 bases between. The CDR3 totals 13 residues. The germline CDR1 and CDR2 sequences are SNHLY and FYNNEI. The receptor comes from an adult who received the AZD1222 COVID-19 vaccine. This sequence joins TRBV2 and TRBJ1-1; a weak D match, TRBD1 (5 bases). The sequencing here drew on peripheral blood, taken 28 days after the second AZD1222 dose. The CDR3 here is CASSRVPNTEAFF. The DNA of the CDR3 is TGTGCCAGCAGCAGGGTACCGAACACTGAAGCTTTCTTT.